This T cell receptor (beta chain) originates from a study of blood T cells in healthy people across ages. Combining a sample-barcoded 5' primer with a J-beta primer mix, a second PCR ran for roughly 6 to 12 cycles. TCRdb redid the calling of the 5' RACE reads with MiXCR, one entry per CDR3 protein. The table records 780,000 or so distinct CDR3 sequences, approximately 25% of them present only once. This CDR3 is 14 amino acids long. CDR1 is SNHLY, CDR2 FYNNEI, per germline. V lost 3 bases and J 5 bases, leaving 14 bases between the germline ends. These data were also reused for a study on T cells of mothers and their children.

The receptor was derived from a boy aged 5-17 years in good health. The source material was blood. The chain joins TRBV2 to TRBJ2-7; D not resolved. The CDR3 sequence: CASSDRGIVDEQYF. CDR3 DNA: TGTGCCAGCAGTGATCGAGGCATAGTGGACGAGCAGTACTTC.